One sample yielded the 26 T cell receptor beta chains listed below, sequenced in a study of metastatic and nonmetastatic thyroid tumors. Nobody among the patients had been given any treatment before thyroid surgery. TCRdb reanalyzed the PCR reads with MiXCR. The repertoire includes 15,000 to 20,000 clones, approximately 30% of them detected once, and 20% sits in the top ten. Sequencing was carried out using adjacent normal tissue. These receptors were taken from a female donor with papillary thyroid cancer or a benign thyroid nodule (not recorded which). Some clones in this sample may be carry-over from other donors' samples.

This chain uses TRBV2 with TRBJ1-4, with D perhaps matching TRBD1 (6 bases). With 8 bases removed from V and 8 bases from J, the gap between germline ends came to 15 bases. There are 13 residues in the CDR3. Germline V gene sequence: CDR1 SNHLY, CDR2 FYNNEI. DNA for the CDR3: TGTGCCAGCGGGGGCGGGGTAAGAGAAAAACTGTTTTTT. Translating it yields CASGGGVREKLFF.

This clone was counted at least ten times. The V gene is TRBV9, the J gene TRBJ2-3, with 15 bases aligning to TRBD2. Germline lookup yields CDR1 SGDLS and CDR2 YYNGEE. CDR3 length equals 18 residues. The trim removed 3 bases at V and 3 bases at J, leaving 8 bases unmatched. The CDR3, as DNA: TGTGCCAGCAGCGGCCCGGGACTAGCGGGGGGTCGGACAGATACGCAGTATTTT. Its translation: CASSGPGLAGGRTDTQYF. The full variable domain, completed using reference TRBV9 and TRBJ2-3, is DSGVTQTPKHLITATGQRVTLRCSPRSGDLSVYWYQQSLDQGLQFLIQYYNGEERAKGNILERFSAQQFPDLHSELNLSSLELGDSALYFCASSGPGLAGGRTDTQYFGPGTRLTVL.

By its share, this clone is medium-sized. The genes are TRBV6-1 and TRBJ2-7, with 9 bases lining up with TRBD1. The junction had 16 bases not matched to a gene; V was cut back by 5 bases and J by 5 bases. CDR3 length equals 17 residues. Per the germline V gene, CDR1 is MNHNS and CDR2 is SASEGT. The CDR3 coding sequence is TGTGCCAGCAGTCCTACAACCCCGGGACAGGGTCTAGACGAGCAGTACTTC. Translated: CASSPTTPGQGLDEQYF.

The gene calls are TRBV20-1 and TRBJ2-3; 10 positions match TRBD1. Per the germline V gene, CDR1 is DFQATT and CDR2 is SNEGSKA (reference sequence). The length of the CDR3 is 14 residues. V lost 5 bases and J lost 6; bases outside the gene matches: 8. Written as DNA, the CDR3 is TGCAGTGCTCCCACGACAGGGGGCCCGGATACGCAGTATTTT. It codes for CSAPTTGGPDTQYF.

The sample holds a few counts of this clone. The rearrangement uses TRBV6-5 and TRBJ2-7; possible D gene TRBD2, 6 bases. V lost 0 bases to trimming and J lost 7 bases, with 13 bases between them. The CDR3 has 14 residues. Germline V gene lookup returns CDR1 MNHEY and CDR2 SVGAGI. CDR3 region: CASSYSLGGVEQYF. Here the CDR3 DNA reads TGTGCCAGCAGTTACTCTTTGGGAGGAGTGGAGCAGTACTTC.

The chain carries TRBV7-8 and TRBJ2-7; 14 bases are a match to TRBD2. The junction had 11 bases not matched to a gene; V was cut back by 5 bases and J by 5 bases. This CDR3 has 17 amino acids. The germline V gene encodes CDR1 SGHVS and CDR2 FQNEAQ. The CDR3 bases are TGTGCCAGCAGCGCAAGACTAGCGGGAGGGACTCTAGACGAGCAGTACTTC. This codes for CASSARLAGGTLDEQYF. Supplemented by reference TRBV7-8 and TRBJ2-7, the full variable domain reads GAGVSQSPRYKVAKRGQDVALRCDPISGHVSLFWYQQALGQGPEFLTYFQNEAQLDKSGLPSDRFFAERPEGSVSTLKIQRTQQEDSAVYLCASSARLAGGTLDEQYFGPGTRLTVT.

The rearrangement links TRBV19 to TRBJ1-2; TRBD1 aligns across 10 bases. Germline-derived CDR1 and CDR2 are LNHDA and SQIVND (reference sequence). The CDR3 is 13 amino acids. With 6 bases clipped from V and 6 bases from J, the junction kept 4 bases outside the gene matches. CDR3 sequence: CASRDRGKNGYTF. Written as DNA, the CDR3 is TGTGCCAGTAGGGACAGGGGGAAGAATGGCTACACCTTC.

In its sample, this clone was seen many times. The chain has TRBV6-5 and TRBJ2-7, with D uncertain. This CDR3 contains 14 residues. V lost 2 bases and J 2 bases, leaving 10 bases between the germline ends. Germline CDR1 MNHEY, CDR2 SVGAGI. The CDR3 DNA reads as TGTGCCAGCAGTTACGGGCCCCGGACCTACGAGCAGTACTTC. It specifies CASSYGPRTYEQYF.

Concerning this clone itself: A much larger clone is a single base away; this may be a read error. The chain couples TRBV12-3 or TRBV12-4 to TRBJ2-1; TRBD1 agrees at 12 bases. This CDR3 is 16 amino acids long. The CDR3 DNA reads TGTGCCAGCAGTTTAGCGGGGGGGACAGGGGGCAATGAGCAGCTCTTC. Residues: CASSLAGGTGGNEQLF.

This clone appeared a few times. The rearrangement links TRBV28 to TRBJ1-2, with D possibly TRBD1 on 6 matching bases. This CDR3 region has 15 residues. CDR1 is MDHEN and CDR2 is SYDVKM in the germline V gene. V gave up 2 bases and J gave up 4 bases, with 14 bases separating them. As DNA, the CDR3 is TGTGCCAGCAGTTTAGACCAGGGGATCCTCTATGGCTACACCTTC. This translates into CASSLDQGILYGYTF.

The sample holds a few counts of this clone. V and J are TRBV27 and TRBJ1-1; no clear D gene. Trimming took 2 bases from V and 0 from J, leaving 7 bases between them. Germline V CDR1 and CDR2: MNHEY, SMNVEV (reference sequence). The CDR3 covers 14 residues. CDR3 nucleotide sequence: TGTGCCAGCAGTTTACACACAATGAACACTGAAGCTTTCTTT. This codes for CASSLHTMNTEAFF.

The gene calls are TRBV6-2 or TRBV6-3 and TRBJ1-2, with a tentative D call TRBD1 (5 bases). CDR3 length: 17 residues. Per the germline V gene, CDR1 is MNHEY and CDR2 is SVGEGT. V was trimmed by 0 bases and J by 6 bases, leaving 20 bases between them. The CDR3, as DNA: TGTGCCAGCAGTTACTCGGCAGGGTCGGGGACGGAGGATGGCTACACCTTC. This sequence encodes CASSYSAGSGTEDGYTF.

This clone qualifies as medium-sized (0.01 to 0.1%). This chain links TRBV27 with TRBJ2-7, with D perhaps matching TRBD2 (5 bases). The CDR3 has 14 amino acids. V gave up 5 bases and J gave up 7 bases, with 18 bases separating them. Germline CDR1 is MNHEY and CDR2 is SMNVEV (reference sequence). CDR3 residues: CASSPYSGRSEQYF. DNA for the CDR3: TGTGCCAGCAGTCCGTACTCGGGGAGAAGTGAGCAGTACTTC.

V and J are TRBV6-2 or TRBV6-3 and TRBJ2-5, with D perhaps TRBD2 (6 bases). The CDR3 length is 15 residues. Germline assignment: CDR1 MNHEY and CDR2 SVGEGT. Trimming removed 0 bases at V and 7 bases at J, with 15 bases between. DNA for the CDR3: TGTGCCAGCAGTTACTCCATCAGGCATAGCGGGACCCAGTACTTC. It translates to CASSYSIRHSGTQYF.

This chain joins TRBV12-3 or TRBV12-4 and TRBJ1-5; D remains ambiguous. The CDR3 contains 13 residues. V lost 5 bases, J lost 0 bases, and 5 bases lay in between. CDR3 residues: CASSKNSNQPQHF. CDR3 sequence (DNA): TGTGCCAGCAGTAAGAATAGCAATCAGCCCCAGCATTTT.

V usage is TRBV30 and J usage is TRBJ2-7; D may be TRBD2 (5 bases). V shed 3 bases and J shed 2 bases, with 11 bases lying between them. The CDR3 totals 13 residues. Germline loops: CDR1 GTSNPN, CDR2 SVGIG (reference sequence). In DNA, the CDR3 is TGTGCCTGGAGCACTAGTCCAACCTACGAGCAGTACTTC. Amino acid sequence: CAWSTSPTYEQYF.

The sample holds a few counts of this clone. V and J are TRBV12-3 or TRBV12-4 and TRBJ1-2; D perhaps matches TRBD1 (5 bases). Trimming shortened V by 6 bases and J by 5 bases, and 10 bases separated the two germline ends. The CDR3 has 12 residues. CDR3: CASSPREYGYTF. CDR3 bases: TGTGCCAGCAGCCCCAGGGAGTATGGCTACACCTTC.

This clone was counted at least ten times. CDR3 nucleotides: TGTGCCAGCAGCCCCCGGACAGGGGGAATTTCACCCCTCCACTTT. Protein sequence: CASSPRTGGISPLHF. This sequence joins TRBV9 and TRBJ1-6; TRBD1 agrees at 10 bases. Germline V gene lookup returns CDR1 SGDLS and CDR2 YYNGEE. This CDR3 has 15 amino acids. The trim removed 4 bases at V and 9 bases at J, leaving 7 bases unmatched. Drawing the rest from reference TRBV9 and TRBJ1-6, the complete variable domain is DSGVTQTPKHLITATGQRVTLRCSPRSGDLSVYWYQQSLDQGLQFLIQYYNGEERAKGNILERFSAQQFPDLHSELNLSSLELGDSALYFCASSPRTGGISPLHFGNGTRLTVT.

The chain is built from TRBV20-1 and TRBJ2-7; 11 nucleotides agree with TRBD2. Germline loops: CDR1 DFQATT, CDR2 SNEGSKA (reference sequence). J lost 7 bases, V lost 0 bases, and 8 bases had no gene match. CDR3 size: 15 residues. The CDR3 DNA sequence: TGCAGTGCTAGAGATGAGTCTAGCGGGAGGTTTGAGCAGTACTTC. Protein: CSARDESSGRFEQYF.

There are a few counts of this clone. The V call is TRBV6-4, the J call TRBJ2-3, with 12 bases identical to TRBD2. The V segment lost 4 bases and the J segment 4 bases; nucleotides outside the gene matches: 3. Germline-derived CDR1 and CDR2 are MRHNA and SNTAGT. The CDR3 extends over 15 amino acids. The CDR3 protein is CASSATSGSADTQYF. In DNA, the CDR3 is TGTGCCAGCAGTGCGACTAGCGGGAGTGCAGATACGCAGTATTTT.

The gene calls are TRBV28 and TRBJ1-2, with 9 bases fitting TRBD1. CDR3 length equals 15 residues. Germline V gives CDR1 MDHEN, CDR2 SYDVKM. V lost 6 bases, J lost 5 bases, and 10 bases stayed unmatched. CDR3 sequence (DNA): TGTGCCAGCAGCCCCACGGGACAGGGCCCTTATGGCTACACCTTC. This encodes CASSPTGQGPYGYTF.

There are a few counts of this clone. The chain has TRBV11-1 and TRBJ2-7, with 8 bases matching TRBD2. After removal of 2 bases from V and 0 bases from J, the junction contained 0 bases not matched to a gene. The CDR3 spans 14 residues. The germline CDR1 and CDR2 sequences are SGHAT and FQDESV (reference sequence). The CDR3 region is CASSLSGSSYEQYF. The CDR3 nucleotides are TGTGCCAGCAGCTTAAGCGGGAGCTCCTACGAGCAGTACTTC.

J is TRBJ1-3 and V is TRBV7-8; no reliable D call. The germline CDR1 and CDR2 sequences are SGHVS and FQNEAQ. The CDR3 runs to 17 residues. The V and J ends lost 1 base and 0 bases respectively, with 13 bases between them. CDR3 sequence (DNA): TGTGCCAGCAGCTTAGTTTTATCAGGTGGCTCTGGAAACACCATATATTTT. Translation: CASSLVLSGGSGNTIYF.

This clone was observed a few times. V usage is TRBV6-2 or TRBV6-3 and J usage is TRBJ2-2; D not resolved. CDR1 MNHEY and CDR2 SVGEGT come from the germline V gene. The length of the CDR3 is 13 residues. The V and J ends lost 4 bases and 2 bases respectively, with 5 bases between them. The CDR3 region is CASSFINTGELFF. DNA for the CDR3: TGTGCCAGCAGTTTCATAAACACCGGGGAGCTGTTTTTT.

This chain uses TRBV19 with TRBJ2-2; 11 bases line up with TRBD2. V lost 7 bases and J lost 2; bases outside the gene matches: 6. This CDR3 region has 16 residues. Germline lookup yields CDR1 LNHDA and CDR2 SQIVND (reference sequence). CDR3 DNA: TGTGCCAGTAAGACTAGCGGGGCCACAAACACCGGGGAGCTGTTTTTT. This gives the protein CASKTSGATNTGELFF.

The genes are TRBV28 and TRBJ1-1, with D possibly TRBD1 on 6 matching bases. The CDR3 totals 15 residues. V lost 4 bases to trimming and J lost 7 bases, with 19 bases between them. Germline V gene sequence: CDR1 MDHEN, CDR2 SYDVKM. CDR3 sequence reads: CASSSQGWWLDEAFF. The CDR3 coding sequence is TGTGCCAGCAGTTCCCAGGGGTGGTGGTTAGATGAAGCTTTCTTT. The full variable domain, in which reference TRBV28 and TRBJ1-1 provide the parts outside the CDR3, is DVKVTQSSRYLVKRTGEKVFLECVQDMDHENMFWYRQDPGLGLRLIYFSYDVKMKEKGDIPEGYSVSREKKERFSLILESASTNQTSMYLCASSSQGWWLDEAFFGQGTRLTVV.